This is a list of T cell receptor beta chains from one sample in a study of T cells in Graves' hyperthyroidism and ophthalmopathy. TCRdb fed the multiplex PCR reads into MiXCR, producing one record per CDR3 protein. The table lists around 560,000 distinct CDR3 sequences, approximately 15% of them singletons. Input material: blood. The receptor source for this set is a woman in her late teens or twenties with Graves' hyperthyroidism. Both conserved end residues are part of each CDR3. A D gene is named only where the DNA matches it firmly. Clone size appears in some rows only: once, few, many, or a class for an expanded clone.

J: TRBJ2-3; length: 15; D: NA; V: TRBV29-1; size: few; CDR3: CSVVRETRPTDTQYF; DNA: TGCAGCGTTGTTCGGGAGACTAGACCCACAGATACGCAGTATTTT
J: TRBJ2-1; length: 13; D: TRBD1; V: TRBV19; size: NA; CDR3: CASSIATGVEQFF; DNA: TGTGCCAGTAGTATAGCGACAGGGGTTGAGCAGTTCTTC
J: TRBJ1-5; length: 13; D: NA; V: TRBV15; size: NA; CDR3: CATSRDNDQPQHF; DNA: TGTGCCACCAGCAGAGATAATGATCAGCCCCAGCATTTT
J: TRBJ1-2; length: 15; D: NA; V: TRBV12-3/TRBV12-4; size: many; CDR3: CASSLGPGELYGYTF; DNA: TGTGCCAGCAGTTTAGGCCCCGGGGAACTCTATGGCTACACCTTC
J: TRBJ2-3; length: 17; D: NA; V: TRBV5-1; size: many; CDR3: CASSLALSGARTDTQYF; DNA: TGCGCCAGCAGCTTGGCGCTGTCAGGGGCGAGGACAGATACGCAGTATTTT
J: TRBJ2-3; length: 14; D: TRBD2; V: TRBV14; size: few; CDR3: CASTHSGRTDTQYF; DNA: TGTGCCAGCACCCATAGCGGGAGAACAGATACGCAGTATTTT
J: TRBJ2-1; length: 14; D: NA; V: TRBV29-1; size: many; CDR3: CSVETSKRNNEQFF; DNA: TGCAGCGTTGAAACCTCGAAGAGGAACAATGAGCAGTTCTTC
J: TRBJ1-1; length: 12; D: NA; V: TRBV9; size: NA; CDR3: CASSTFGGQAFF; DNA: TGTGCCAGCAGCACTTTTGGGGGGCAAGCTTTCTTT
J: TRBJ2-5; length: 14; D: NA; V: TRBV2; size: many; CDR3: CASSGYRDQETQYF; DNA: TGTGCCAGCAGTGGATACAGGGACCAAGAGACCCAGTACTTC
J: TRBJ2-7; length: 13; D: NA; V: TRBV28; size: many; CDR3: CASRVGGSYEQYF; DNA: TGTGCCAGCAGGGTGGGGGGTTCCTACGAGCAGTACTTC
J: TRBJ2-1; length: 13; D: NA; V: TRBV20-1; size: few; CDR3: CSARPYSYNEQFF; DNA: TGCAGTGCTAGACCTTATTCCTACAATGAGCAGTTCTTC
J: TRBJ2-1; length: 18; D: NA; V: TRBV6-5; size: NA; CDR3: CASSYSDPGRGSYNEQFF; DNA: TGTGCCAGCAGTTACTCCGACCCTGGTAGAGGGTCCTACAATGAGCAGTTCTTC
J: TRBJ2-5; length: 14; D: TRBD1; V: TRBV19; size: few; CDR3: CASGQGVFSETQYF; DNA: TGTGCCAGCGGGCAGGGGGTTTTTTCGGAGACCCAGTACTTC
J: TRBJ1-1; length: 13; D: NA; V: TRBV12-3/TRBV12-4; size: many; CDR3: CASSALPGTEAFF; DNA: TGTGCCAGCAGTGCCCTCCCGGGAACTGAAGCTTTCTTT
J: TRBJ2-7; length: 15; D: NA; V: TRBV4-1; size: few; CDR3: CASSQEGNRAYEQYF; DNA: TGCGCCAGCAGCCAAGAGGGCAACAGAGCCTACGAGCAGTACTTC
J: TRBJ2-3; length: 17; D: TRBD2; V: TRBV20-1; size: NA; CDR3: CSARDLLRGGSTDTQYF; DNA: TGCAGTGCTAGAGATCTGTTGCGGGGGGGGAGCACAGATACGCAGTATTTT
J: TRBJ2-7; length: 14; D: NA; V: TRBV7-2; size: many; CDR3: CASSPYLGPYEQYF; DNA: TGTGCCAGCAGCCCCTACCTTGGCCCCTACGAGCAGTACTTC
J: TRBJ2-1; length: 14; D: NA; V: TRBV19; size: NA; CDR3: CASARMTSYNEQFF; DNA: TGTGCCAGTGCGAGGATGACCTCCTACAATGAGCAGTTCTTC
J: TRBJ2-7; length: 13; D: NA; V: TRBV30; size: NA; CDR3: CAWSTSGSGEQYF; DNA: TGTGCCTGGAGCACCTCCGGGAGTGGTGAGCAGTACTTC
J: TRBJ2-7; length: 15; D: TRBD2; V: TRBV6-1; size: few; CDR3: CASRASGGPSYEQYF; DNA: TGTGCCAGCAGAGCTAGCGGGGGGCCTTCCTACGAGCAGTACTTC
J: TRBJ1-2; length: 15; D: NA; V: TRBV12-3/TRBV12-4; size: many; CDR3: CASSLVQTPNYGYTF; DNA: TGTGCCAGCAGTTTAGTGCAGACACCCAACTATGGCTACACCTTC
J: TRBJ2-7; length: 17; D: TRBD1; V: TRBV5-1; size: NA; CDR3: CASRPSPPGTGTYEQYF; DNA: TGCGCCAGCAGGCCCTCACCCCCCGGGACAGGGACCTACGAGCAGTACTTC
J: TRBJ2-7; length: 14; D: TRBD2; V: TRBV12-3/TRBV12-4; size: NA; CDR3: CASRGTSSPYEQYF; DNA: TGTGCCAGCAGAGGGACTAGTAGTCCCTACGAGCAGTACTTC
J: TRBJ2-7; length: 14; D: NA; V: TRBV11-2; size: many; CDR3: CASSSDGGYYEQYF; DNA: TGTGCCAGCAGCTCGGACGGAGGTTACTACGAGCAGTACTTC
J: TRBJ2-7; length: 14; D: NA; V: TRBV5-8; size: many; CDR3: CASSLDPGNYEQYF; DNA: TGTGCCAGCAGCTTGGATCCAGGGAACTACGAGCAGTACTTC
J: TRBJ2-3; length: 15; D: TRBD2; V: TRBV6-1; size: few; CDR3: CASSSAGGYTDTQYF; DNA: TGTGCCAGCAGTTCAGCGGGAGGTTACACAGATACGCAGTATTTT
J: TRBJ1-5; length: 17; D: TRBD1; V: TRBV4-1; size: NA; CDR3: CASSQDLPPGGDQPQRF; DNA: TGCGCCAGCAGCCAAGATCTTCCCCCAGGGGGGGATCAGCCCCAGCGTTTT
J: TRBJ2-7; length: 14; D: TRBD2; V: TRBV10-2; size: few; CDR3: CASRGGSGSYEQYF; DNA: TGCGCCAGCAGGGGGGGTAGCGGGAGTTACGAGCAGTACTTC
J: TRBJ2-5; length: 14; D: NA; V: TRBV6-2/TRBV6-3; size: many; CDR3: CASSPRRGVETQYF; DNA: TGTGCCAGCAGTCCTCGGAGAGGTGTTGAGACCCAGTACTTC
J: TRBJ1-1; length: 14; D: NA; V: TRBV12-3/TRBV12-4; size: many; CDR3: CASSFRQMNTEAFF; DNA: TGTGCCAGCAGTTTTAGACAGATGAACACTGAAGCTTTCTTT
J: TRBJ2-1; length: 16; D: TRBD2; V: TRBV11-2; size: many; CDR3: CASSRIAGGRYNEQFF; DNA: TGTGCCAGCAGCAGAATAGCGGGGGGGCGCTACAATGAGCAGTTCTTC
J: TRBJ2-5; length: 16; D: NA; V: TRBV11-2; size: NA; CDR3: CASTENAGRGKETQYF; DNA: TGTGCCAGCACCGAGAATGCGGGACGGGGAAAAGAGACCCAGTACTTC
J: TRBJ2-5; length: 15; D: NA; V: TRBV2; size: many; CDR3: CASSEARTEQETQYF; DNA: TGTGCCAGCAGTGAAGCCAGGACAGAACAAGAGACCCAGTACTTC
J: TRBJ2-7; length: 15; D: NA; V: TRBV2; size: many; CDR3: CASRRPGVSHYEQYF; DNA: TGTGCCAGCAGGAGGCCCGGGGTCTCCCACTACGAGCAGTACTTC
J: TRBJ2-1; length: 16; D: TRBD2; V: TRBV7-9; size: many; CDR3: CASSPPSGGVYNEQFF; DNA: TGTGCCAGCAGCCCGCCTAGCGGGGGGGTATACAATGAGCAGTTCTTC